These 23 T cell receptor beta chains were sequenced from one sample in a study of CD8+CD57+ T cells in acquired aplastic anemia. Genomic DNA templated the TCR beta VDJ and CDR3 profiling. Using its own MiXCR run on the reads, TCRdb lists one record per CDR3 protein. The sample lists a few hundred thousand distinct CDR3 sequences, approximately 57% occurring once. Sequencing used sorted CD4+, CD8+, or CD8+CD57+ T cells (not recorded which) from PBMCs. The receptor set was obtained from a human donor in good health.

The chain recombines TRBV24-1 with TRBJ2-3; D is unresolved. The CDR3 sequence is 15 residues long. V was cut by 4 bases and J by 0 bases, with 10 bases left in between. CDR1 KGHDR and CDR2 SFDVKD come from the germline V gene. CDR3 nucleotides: TGTGCCACCAGTGACAACAGAGCTAGCACAGATACGCAGTATTTT. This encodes CATSDNRASTDTQYF.

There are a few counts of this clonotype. Here the CDR3 DNA reads TGCAGTGCTACCCCTTCAGCTGGGACTGATCAGCCCCAGCATTTT. It encodes CSATPSAGTDQPQHF. The V and J genes are TRBV20-1 and TRBJ1-5; tentatively, D is TRBD1 (5 bases). The CDR3 length is 15 residues. Germline values: CDR1 DFQATT, CDR2 SNEGSKA (reference sequence). Trimming left V 4 bases short and J 5 bases short, with 18 bases between.

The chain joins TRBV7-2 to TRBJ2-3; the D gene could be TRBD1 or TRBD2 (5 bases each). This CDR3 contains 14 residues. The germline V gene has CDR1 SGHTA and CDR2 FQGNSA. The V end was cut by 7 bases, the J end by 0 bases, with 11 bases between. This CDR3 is CASNGGYSTDTQYF. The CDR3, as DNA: TGTGCCAGCAATGGGGGATATAGCACAGATACGCAGTATTTT. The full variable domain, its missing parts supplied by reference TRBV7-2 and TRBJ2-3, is GAGVSQSPSNKVTEKGKDVELRCDPISGHTALYWYRQSLGQGLEFLIYFQGNSAPDKSGLPSDRFSAERTGGSVSTLTIQRTQQEDSAVYLCASNGGYSTDTQYFGPGTRLTVL.

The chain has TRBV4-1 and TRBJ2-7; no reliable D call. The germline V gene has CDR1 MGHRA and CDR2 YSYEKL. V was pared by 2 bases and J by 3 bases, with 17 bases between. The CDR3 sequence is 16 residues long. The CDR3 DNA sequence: TGCGCCAGCAGCCAACGGCCATCTGAGGCGTACTACGAGCAGTACTTC. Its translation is CASSQRPSEAYYEQYF.

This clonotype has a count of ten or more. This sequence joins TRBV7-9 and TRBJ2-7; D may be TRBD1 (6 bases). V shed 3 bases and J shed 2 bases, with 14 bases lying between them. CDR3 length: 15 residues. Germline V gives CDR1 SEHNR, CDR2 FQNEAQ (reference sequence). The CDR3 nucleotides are TGTGCCAGCAGCTTGGGGACAAGGGGACCCTACGAGCAGTACTTC. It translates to CASSLGTRGPYEQYF. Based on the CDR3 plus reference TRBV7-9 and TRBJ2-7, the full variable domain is DTGVSQNPRHKITKRGQNVTFRCDPISEHNRLYWYRQTLGQGPEFLTYFQNEAQLEKSRLLSDRFSAERPKGSFSTLEIQRTEQGDSAMYLCASSLGTRGPYEQYFGPGTRLTVT.

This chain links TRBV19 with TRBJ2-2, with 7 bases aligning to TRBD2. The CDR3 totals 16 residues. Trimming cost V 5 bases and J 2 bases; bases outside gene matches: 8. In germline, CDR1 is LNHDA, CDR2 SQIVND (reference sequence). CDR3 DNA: TGTGCCAGTAGTCTTCCGGGGGGTCTCAACACCGGGGAGCTGTTTTTT. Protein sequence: CASSLPGGLNTGELFF.

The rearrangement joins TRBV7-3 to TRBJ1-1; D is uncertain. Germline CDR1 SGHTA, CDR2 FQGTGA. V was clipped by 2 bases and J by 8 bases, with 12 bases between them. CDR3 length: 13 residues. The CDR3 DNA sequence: TGTGCCAGCAGCTTAGCGGGCGCAGCCGAAGCTTTCTTT. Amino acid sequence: CASSLAGAAEAFF. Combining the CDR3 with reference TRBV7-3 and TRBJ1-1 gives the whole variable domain GAGVSQTPSNKVTEKGKYVELRCDPISGHTALYWYRQSLGQGPEFLIYFQGTGAADDSGLPNDRFFAVRPEGSVSTLKIQRTERGDSAVYLCASSLAGAAEAFFGQGTRLTVV.

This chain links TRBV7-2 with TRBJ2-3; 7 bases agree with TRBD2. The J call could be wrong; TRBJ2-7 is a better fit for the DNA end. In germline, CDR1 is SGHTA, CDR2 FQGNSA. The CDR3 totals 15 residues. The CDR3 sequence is CASSLVGREEVEQYF. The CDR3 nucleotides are TGTGCCAGCAGCTTAGTAGGCCGGGAGGAGGTCGAGCAGTACTTC.

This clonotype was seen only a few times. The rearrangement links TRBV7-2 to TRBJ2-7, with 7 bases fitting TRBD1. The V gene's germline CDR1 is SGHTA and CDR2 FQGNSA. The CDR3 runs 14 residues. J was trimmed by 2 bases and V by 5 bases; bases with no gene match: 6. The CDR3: CASSPRTGTYEQYF. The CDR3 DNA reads TGTGCCAGCAGCCCAAGGACAGGTACCTACGAGCAGTACTTC.

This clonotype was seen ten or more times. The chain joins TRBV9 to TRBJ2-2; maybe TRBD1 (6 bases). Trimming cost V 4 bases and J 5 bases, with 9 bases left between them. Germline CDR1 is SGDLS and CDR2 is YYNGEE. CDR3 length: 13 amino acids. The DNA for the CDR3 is TGTGCCAGCAGCCAAACAGGGACCGGGGAGCTGTTTTTT. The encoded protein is CASSQTGTGELFF. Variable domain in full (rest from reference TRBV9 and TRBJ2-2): DSGVTQTPKHLITATGQRVTLRCSPRSGDLSVYWYQQSLDQGLQFLIQYYNGEERAKGNILERFSAQQFPDLHSELNLSSLELGDSALYFCASSQTGTGELFFGEGSRLTVL.

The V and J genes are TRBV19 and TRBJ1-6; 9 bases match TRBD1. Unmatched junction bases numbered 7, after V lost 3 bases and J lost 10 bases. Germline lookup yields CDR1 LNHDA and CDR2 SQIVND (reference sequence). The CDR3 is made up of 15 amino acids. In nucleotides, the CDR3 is TGTGCCAGTAGTATCACCGGGACAGGGAGCTCACCCCTCCACTTT. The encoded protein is CASSITGTGSSPLHF.

This chain's CDR3 is CASSESENIQYF. The CDR3 DNA follows: TGTGCTAGTTCAGAGTCCGAAAACATTCAGTACTTC. The chain combines TRBV12-3 or TRBV12-4 with TRBJ2-4; D is uncertain. This CDR3 contains 12 residues.

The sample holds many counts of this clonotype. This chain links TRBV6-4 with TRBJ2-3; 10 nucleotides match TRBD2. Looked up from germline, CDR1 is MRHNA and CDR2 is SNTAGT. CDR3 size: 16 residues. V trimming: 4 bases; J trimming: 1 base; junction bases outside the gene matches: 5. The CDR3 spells CASSVLAGVGTDTQYF. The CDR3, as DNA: TGTGCCAGCAGTGTCCTAGCGGGAGTCGGCACAGATACGCAGTATTTT.

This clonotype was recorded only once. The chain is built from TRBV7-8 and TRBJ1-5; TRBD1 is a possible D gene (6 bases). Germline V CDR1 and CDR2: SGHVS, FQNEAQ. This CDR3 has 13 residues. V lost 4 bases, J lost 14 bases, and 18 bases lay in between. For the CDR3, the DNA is TGTGCCAGCAGCTCGGGAACAGGGAACAATGAGCATTTT. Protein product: CASSSGTGNNEHF.

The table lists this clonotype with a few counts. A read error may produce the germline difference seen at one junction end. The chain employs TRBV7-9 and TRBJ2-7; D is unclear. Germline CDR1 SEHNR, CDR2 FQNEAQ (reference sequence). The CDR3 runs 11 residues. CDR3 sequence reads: CASSLRADDNF. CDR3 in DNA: TGTGCCAGCAGCCTCCGGGCAGACGACAACTTC.

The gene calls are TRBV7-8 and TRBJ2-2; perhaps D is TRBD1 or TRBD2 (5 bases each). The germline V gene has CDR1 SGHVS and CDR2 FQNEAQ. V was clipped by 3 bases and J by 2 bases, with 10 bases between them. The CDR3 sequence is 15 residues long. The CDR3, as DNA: TGTGCCAGCAGCTTCCGGGGCGGAAACACCGGGGAGCTGTTTTTT. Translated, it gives CASSFRGGNTGELFF.

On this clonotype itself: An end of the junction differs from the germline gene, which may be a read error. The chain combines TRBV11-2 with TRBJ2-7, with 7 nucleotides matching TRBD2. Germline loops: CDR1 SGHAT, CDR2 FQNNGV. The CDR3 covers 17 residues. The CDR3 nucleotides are TGTGCCGGCAGCCTAGACGCTGACGGAGCGGGGCTATACGAGCAGCACTTC. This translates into CAGSLDADGAGLYEQHF.

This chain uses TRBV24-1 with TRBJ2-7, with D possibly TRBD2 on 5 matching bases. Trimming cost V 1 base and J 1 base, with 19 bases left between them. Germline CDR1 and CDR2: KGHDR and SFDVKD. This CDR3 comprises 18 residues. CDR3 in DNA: TGTGCCACCAGTGATTTCTGGCCTAGCACAAGGGATTCCTACGAGCAGTACTTC. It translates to CATSDFWPSTRDSYEQYF.

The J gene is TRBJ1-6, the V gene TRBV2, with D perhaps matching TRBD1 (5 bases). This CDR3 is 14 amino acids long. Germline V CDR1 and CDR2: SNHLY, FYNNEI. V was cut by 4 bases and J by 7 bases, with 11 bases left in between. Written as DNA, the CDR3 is TGTGCCAGCAGTGTCGTAGCAGGGAATTCACCCCTCCACTTT. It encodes CASSVVAGNSPLHF.

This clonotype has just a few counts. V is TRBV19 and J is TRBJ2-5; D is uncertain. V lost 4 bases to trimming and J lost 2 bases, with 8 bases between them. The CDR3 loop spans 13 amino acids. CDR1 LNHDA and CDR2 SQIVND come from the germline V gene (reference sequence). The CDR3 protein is CASSSGRQETQYF. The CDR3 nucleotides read TGTGCCAGTAGTAGCGGCAGACAAGAGACCCAGTACTTC.

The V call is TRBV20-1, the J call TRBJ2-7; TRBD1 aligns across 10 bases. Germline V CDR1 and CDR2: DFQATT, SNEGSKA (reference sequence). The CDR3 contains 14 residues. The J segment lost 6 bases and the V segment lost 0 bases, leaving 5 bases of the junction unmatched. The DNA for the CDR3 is TGCAGTGCTAGAGAGGGGACAGGGGACCGCGAGCAGTACTTC. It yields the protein CSAREGTGDREQYF.

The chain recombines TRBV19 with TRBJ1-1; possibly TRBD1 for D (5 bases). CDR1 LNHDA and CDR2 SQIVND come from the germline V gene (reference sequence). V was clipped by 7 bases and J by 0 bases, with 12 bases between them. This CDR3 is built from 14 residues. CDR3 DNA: TGTGCCAGTATGGGGGGGATTATGAACACTGAAGCTTTCTTT. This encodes CASMGGIMNTEAFF.

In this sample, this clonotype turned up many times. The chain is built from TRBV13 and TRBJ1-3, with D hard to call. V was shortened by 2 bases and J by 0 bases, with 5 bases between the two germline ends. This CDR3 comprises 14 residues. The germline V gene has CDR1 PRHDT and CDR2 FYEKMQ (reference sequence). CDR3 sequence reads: CASSLLNSGNTIYF. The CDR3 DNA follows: TGTGCCAGCAGCTTATTGAACTCTGGAAACACCATATATTTT. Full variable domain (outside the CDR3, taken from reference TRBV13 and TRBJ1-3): AAGVIQSPRHLIKEKRETATLKCYPIPRHDTVYWYQQGPGQDPQFLISFYEKMQSDKGSIPDRFSAQQFSDYHSELNMSSLELGDSALYFCASSLLNSGNTIYFGEGSWLTVV.